The 22 T cell receptor beta chains below come from one sample, sequenced in a study of identical twins. In TCRdb, the 5' RACE reads were re-called with MiXCR into one record per CDR3 protein. The data contain 250,000 or so distinct CDR3 sequences, 5.5% to 8% of them singletons. The sample was also reused in another study, on yellow fever vaccine responses in identical twins.

Sequenced: memory (CD45RO+) T cells sorted from blood. The receptor source for this set is a woman aged 18-30 years in good health.

This clonotype was recorded a few times. The chain carries TRBV6-5 and TRBJ2-6; the D is unclear. V gave up 4 bases and J gave up 4 bases, with 17 bases separating them. In germline, CDR1 is MNHEY, CDR2 SVGAGI. The CDR3 sequence is 17 residues long. This CDR3 reads CASSSTALGSGANVLTF. The CDR3 DNA follows: TGTGCCAGCAGTTCAACTGCACTGGGTTCCGGGGCCAACGTCCTGACTTTC.

The chain links TRBV6-5 to TRBJ2-1, with 8 bases lining up with TRBD2. Germline V CDR1 and CDR2: MNHEY, SVGAGI. J lost 10 bases, V lost 2 bases, and 13 bases had no gene match. The CDR3 sequence is 16 residues long. The CDR3 spells CASSYPPGLGAQEQFF. DNA of the CDR3: TGTGCCAGCAGTTACCCCCCGGGACTAGGCGCACAAGAGCAGTTCTTC.

V and J are TRBV20-1 and TRBJ2-1; no firm D call. Germline CDR1 reads DFQATT; CDR2 reads SNEGSKA (reference sequence). This CDR3 is built from 13 residues. Trimming shortened V by 6 bases and J by 2 bases, and 11 bases separated the two germline ends. In DNA form, the CDR3 reads TGCAGTGCCCCAGCTAGGGCCTACAATGAGCAGTTCTTC. It specifies CSAPARAYNEQFF.

This clonotype was counted between two and nine times. The J gene is TRBJ2-1, the V gene TRBV5-5, with TRBD2 matching 8 bases. CDR1 is SGHKS, CDR2 YYEKEE, per germline (reference sequence). V gave up 7 bases and J gave up 0 bases; unmatched junction bases: 12. CDR3 length equals 17 residues. The CDR3 nucleotides read TGTGCCAGCTACGGACTAGCCGGTTCGAGCTCCTACAATGAGCAGTTCTTC. This encodes CASYGLAGSSSYNEQFF. Full variable domain (outside the CDR3, taken from reference TRBV5-5 and TRBJ2-1): DAGVTQSPTHLIKTRGQQVTLRCSPISGHKSVSWYQQVLGQGPQFIFQYYEKEERGRGNFPDRFSARQFPNYSSELNVNALLLGDSALYLCASYGLAGSSSYNEQFFGPGTRLTVL.

The chain recombines TRBV27 with TRBJ2-6; the D is unclear. The CDR3 is 16 amino acids. The germline V gene has CDR1 MNHEY and CDR2 SMNVEV (reference sequence). The V and J ends lost 5 bases and 0 bases respectively, with 11 bases between them. CDR3 residues: CASSPRPLSGANVLTF. CDR3 DNA sequence: TGTGCCAGCAGTCCCCGACCGCTCTCTGGGGCCAACGTCCTGACTTTC. Supplemented by reference TRBV27 and TRBJ2-6, the full variable domain reads EAQVTQNPRYLITVTGKKLTVTCSQNMNHEYMSWYRQDPGLGLRQIYYSMNVEVTDKGDVPEGYKVSRKEKRNFPLILESPSPNQTSLYFCASSPRPLSGANVLTFGAGSRLTVL.

The chain has TRBV6-2 or TRBV6-3 and TRBJ2-7; tentatively, D is TRBD2 (5 bases). This CDR3 has 16 amino acids. V shed 4 bases and J shed 3 bases, with 19 bases lying between them. Germline V gene data show CDR1 as MNHEY and CDR2 as SVGEGT. This CDR3 is CASSSVTAGLGYEQYV. Here the CDR3 DNA reads TGTGCCAGCAGTTCAGTAACCGCGGGTTTGGGCTACGAGCAGTACGTC.

This clonotype was seen at least ten times. The chain combines TRBV12-3 or TRBV12-4 with TRBJ2-3; the D call may be TRBD1 or TRBD2 (6 bases each). There are 13 residues in the CDR3. V dropped 8 bases and J dropped 5 bases, with 14 bases sitting between them. The CDR3 loop is CASSFGGLDTQYF. The CDR3 coding sequence is TGTGCCAGCTCTTTCGGGGGCTTAGATACGCAGTATTTT.

This clonotype was detected only a few times. V is TRBV4-1 and J is TRBJ2-3; TRBD1 matches 8 bases. Germline V gives CDR1 MGHRA, CDR2 YSYEKL. Trimming at V came to 3 bases and at J to 3 bases, leaving 8 bases not matched to a gene. The CDR3 is 16 residues long. DNA for the CDR3: TGCGCCAGCAGCCAGGGACCCGGACAGGGAACAGATACGCAGTATTTT. Protein sequence: CASSQGPGQGTDTQYF.

This clonotype was seen more than once but under ten times. The V call is TRBV27, the J call TRBJ1-1, with a tentative D call TRBD1 (5 bases). Trimming shortened V by 6 bases and J by 2 bases, and 13 bases separated the two germline ends. CDR1 is MNHEY and CDR2 is SMNVEV in the germline V gene (reference sequence). This CDR3 has 14 amino acids. The CDR3 sequence is CASSPRDPNTEAFF. The CDR3 DNA is TGTGCCAGCAGCCCCCGGGACCCCAACACTGAAGCTTTCTTT.

This clonotype was picked up many times. The CDR3 sequence is CASSLMGGMSYNEQFF. CDR3 nucleotides: TGCGCCAGCAGCTTGATGGGGGGGATGTCCTACAATGAGCAGTTCTTC. This chain links TRBV5-1 with TRBJ2-1, with 7 nucleotides matching TRBD2. The V gene's germline CDR1 is SGHRS and CDR2 YFSETQ. V was pared by 1 base and J by 1 base, with 5 bases of the junction left unmatched. This CDR3 is 16 amino acids long.

V gene TRBV5-5 combines with J gene TRBJ1-5; D unclear. Germline CDR1 and CDR2: SGHKS and YYEKEE (reference sequence). The CDR3 is made up of 13 amino acids. V was cut by 3 bases and J by 2 bases, with 6 bases left in between. The CDR3 reads CASSSFGNQPQHF. The DNA for the CDR3 is TGTGCCAGCAGCTCCTTCGGCAATCAGCCCCAGCATTTT.

V is TRBV7-2 and J is TRBJ2-7, with D possibly being TRBD1 (5 bases). CDR1 and CDR2 (germline): SGHTA, FQGNSA. V was trimmed by 5 bases and J by 0 bases, leaving 14 bases between them. The CDR3 runs 15 residues. The CDR3 coding sequence is TGTGCCAGCAGCGATCAGGGCGGCATCTCCTACGAGCAGTACTTC. It codes for CASSDQGGISYEQYF. Filled out from reference TRBV7-2 and TRBJ2-7, the complete variable domain reads GAGVSQSPSNKVTEKGKDVELRCDPISGHTALYWYRQSLGQGLEFLIYFQGNSAPDKSGLPSDRFSAERTGGSVSTLTIQRTQQEDSAVYLCASSDQGGISYEQYFGPGTRLTVT.

This clonotype came up a few times. The chain uses TRBV5-6 and TRBJ2-1; D perhaps matches TRBD1 (7 bases). Germline CDR1 and CDR2: SGHDT and YYEEEE. Deletions cut 8 bases from V and 6 bases from J, with 18 bases between. CDR3 length: 14 residues. Here the CDR3 reads CASVWRDSRNEQFF. The CDR3, as DNA: TGTGCCAGTGTATGGAGGGACAGTCGCAATGAGCAGTTCTTC.

The chain has TRBV6-1 and TRBJ2-2; maybe TRBD1 (6 bases). CDR3 length equals 14 residues. Germline V gives CDR1 MNHNS, CDR2 SASEGT. Trimming stripped 4 bases from V and 3 bases from J, with 9 bases between. The CDR3: CASSGDIYTGELFF. In DNA form, the CDR3 reads TGTGCCAGCAGTGGGGACATTTACACCGGGGAGCTGTTTTTT.

This clonotype was detected ten times or more. This chain uses TRBV29-1 with TRBJ1-3; unclear D gene. The CDR3 runs 12 residues. Per germline, CDR1 SQVTM and CDR2 ANQGSEA. V gave up 7 bases and J gave up 4 bases, with 11 bases separating them. CDR3 bases: TGCAGCGGGATCAAGGAAGGAAACACCATATATTTT. This gives the protein CSGIKEGNTIYF.

The rearrangement uses TRBV18 and TRBJ2-1, with TRBD2 identical over 15 bases. V lost 3 bases, J lost 2 bases, and 8 bases stayed unmatched. The CDR3 spans 19 residues. Germline assignment: CDR1 KGHSH and CDR2 LQKENI. DNA of the CDR3: TGTGCCAGCTCACCTTTCGGGACTAGCGGGGGGAAAACCTACAATGAGCAGTTCTTC. The encoded protein is CASSPFGTSGGKTYNEQFF.

This clonotype was counted between two and nine times. CDR3 protein: CASSEGETDTQYF. CDR3 nucleotide sequence: TGTGCCAGCAGTGAAGGGGAGACAGATACGCAGTATTTT. This chain links TRBV6-1 with TRBJ2-3; D may be TRBD2 (5 bases). The CDR3 sequence is 13 residues long. V shed 1 base and J shed 3 bases, with 5 bases lying between them. From germline, CDR1 is MNHNS and CDR2 SASEGT.

This clonotype was found a few times. The chain recombines TRBV19 with TRBJ1-2; D gene uncertain. Trimming removed 3 bases from V and 4 bases from J, with 9 bases in between. Germline V CDR1 and CDR2: LNHDA, SQIVND (reference sequence). CDR3 size: 13 residues. The CDR3 DNA follows: TGTGCCAGTAGTATCAAGGGCGGCTATGGCTACACCTTC. It is translated as CASSIKGGYGYTF.

This clonotype was seen ten or more times. J is TRBJ2-3 and V is TRBV3-1, with no clear D. CDR1 and CDR2 (germline): LGHDT, YNNKEL (reference sequence). V lost 0 bases and J 2 bases, leaving 15 bases between the germline ends. The CDR3 totals 17 residues. CDR3 nucleotide sequence: TGTGCCAGCAGCCAAGATCCGGCTCCAACCCCCACAGATACGCAGTATTTT. Amino acids: CASSQDPAPTPTDTQYF.

This clonotype was counted a few times. The rearrangement uses TRBV20-1 and TRBJ2-7, with no clear D. This CDR3 has 16 residues. Germline V gene lookup returns CDR1 DFQATT and CDR2 SNEGSKA (reference sequence). The V gene lost 0 bases and the J gene lost 2 bases, with 17 bases spanning the gap. The CDR3 region has the DNA TGCAGTGCTAGAGAAACTCCCGCGGCCTCGACCTACGAGCAGTACTTC. This translates into CSARETPAASTYEQYF.

This clonotype was counted a few times. The chain links TRBV20-1 to TRBJ1-1, with a possible D match to TRBD1 (5 bases). Germline assignment: CDR1 DFQATT and CDR2 SNEGSKA (reference sequence). V was clipped by 1 base and J by 3 bases, with 9 bases between them. The CDR3 length is 13 residues. CDR3 protein: CSARGIRDTEAFF. The CDR3 nucleotides read TGCAGTGCTAGAGGCATCAGGGACACTGAAGCTTTCTTT.

The sample holds many counts of this clonotype. J is TRBJ1-1 and V is TRBV11-2; D is ambiguous. The CDR3 spans 15 residues. The germline V and J ends were trimmed by 2 bases and 1 base, with 11 bases remaining between them. Germline assignment: CDR1 SGHAT and CDR2 FQNNGV. The chain's CDR3 is CASSLTRTGNTEAFF. The CDR3 DNA follows: TGTGCCAGCAGCTTAACAAGGACGGGGAACACTGAAGCTTTCTTT.